This T cell receptor (beta chain) was captured in a study of T cell clones after liver transplantation. Points from the study as a whole: Graft donor-reactive T cells may have migrated into the graft rather than being deleted. In most of the 8 subjects, circulating graft-donor-reactive CD4 TCRbeta sequences fell significantly after transplant.

The protocol was immunoSEQ multiplex PCR, while the TCRdb copy is restricted to in-frame clones and leaves out a portion. The sample lists tens of thousands of clones; roughly 80% were seen once. This clone was seen a handful of times. Its antigen is undetermined. The sample was CD4+ T cells from blood, taken at the 22-month timepoint. The receptor was derived from a human patient who received a liver transplant. Some T cells here may be from the graft donor.

The chain's CDR3 is CASSSRGLTTRLGANVLTF. The CDR3, as DNA: TGTGCCAGCAGCTCACGCGGTTTGACTACCCGATTGGGGGCCAACGTCCTGACTTTC. The chain combines TRBV11-2 with TRBJ2-6; tentative D call: TRBD2 (5 bases). Germline V gene lookup returns CDR1 SGHAT and CDR2 FQNNGV. V lost 4 bases and J 4 bases, leaving 23 bases between the germline ends. The CDR3 consists of 19 residues.